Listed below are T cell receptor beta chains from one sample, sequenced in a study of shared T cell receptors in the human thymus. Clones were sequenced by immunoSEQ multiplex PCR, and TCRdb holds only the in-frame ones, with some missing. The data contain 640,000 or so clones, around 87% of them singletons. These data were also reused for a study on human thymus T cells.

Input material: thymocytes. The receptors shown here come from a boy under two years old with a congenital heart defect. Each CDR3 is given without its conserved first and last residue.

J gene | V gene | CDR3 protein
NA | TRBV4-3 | ASSQDPGSLTYEQY
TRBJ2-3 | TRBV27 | ASSLASGITDTQY
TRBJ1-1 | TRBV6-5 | ASSYYRGGKRTEAF
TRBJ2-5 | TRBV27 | ASRARDREETQY
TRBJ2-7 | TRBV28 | ASSRRDRNYEQY
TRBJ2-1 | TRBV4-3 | ASSHRDTHNEQF
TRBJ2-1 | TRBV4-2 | ASSQERGDGHREQF
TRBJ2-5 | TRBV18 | ASSDAVWETQY
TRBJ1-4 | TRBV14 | ASSQLQGGGHEKLF
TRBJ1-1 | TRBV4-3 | ASSQDRGGTEAF
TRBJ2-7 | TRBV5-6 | ASSMGLEGYEQY
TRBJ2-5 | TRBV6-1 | ASSGRGDQETQY
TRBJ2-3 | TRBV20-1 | SARVPEAQY
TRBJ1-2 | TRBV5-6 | ASSPPGQGPFGYGYT
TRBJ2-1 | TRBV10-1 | ASSNTSGSPYNEQF
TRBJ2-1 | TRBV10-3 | AISESKSPPPGGKRGEQF
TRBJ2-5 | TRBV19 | ASSPRQGQETQY
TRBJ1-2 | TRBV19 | ASSPDVDSYGYT
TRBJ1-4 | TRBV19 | ASSTQQLIGEKLF
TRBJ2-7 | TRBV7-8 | ASSLGGVGASGRNTYEQY
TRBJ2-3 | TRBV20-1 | SASGGEDGM
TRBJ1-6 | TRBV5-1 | ASSLSGPTTLNSPLH
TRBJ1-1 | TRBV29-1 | SASGTENTEAF
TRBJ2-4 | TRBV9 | ASSADLGQGAAKNIQY